The TCR beta chain described here comes from a study of blood T cell repertoires in COVID-19. Study-level information: The United States, Italy and Spain provided the acute and convalescent COVID-19 samples. The analysed material was cDNA or gDNA that came from T cells, B-cell-depleted T cells, or PBMCs.

In the original processing: Reference gene primer amplification gave estimated nucleated cell counts. Repertoires were generated with immunoSEQ multiplex PCR, while TCRdb's copy carries only in-frame clones and drops some. V and J calls and clone size are those listed in that table; D and trimming were worked out from the DNA. The data show tens of thousands of clones, 60% to 80% seen once. The CDR3 runs to 13 residues. Germline V gene sequence: CDR1 KGHDR, CDR2 SFDVKD. V gave up 3 bases and J gave up 7 bases, with 11 bases separating them. This clone is a singleton in its sample. The chain links TRBV24-1 to TRBJ1-1; D is perhaps TRBD1 (6 bases). This TCR came from a woman aged 65 to 85 with acute or convalescent COVID-19. The specimen was peripheral blood. CDR3 amino acids: CATSDGTGFEAFF. For the CDR3, the DNA is TGTGCCACCAGTGATGGCACAGGGTTTGAAGCTTTCTTT.